Listed here are 19 T cell receptor beta chains from one sample, sequenced in a study of shared clonotypes between healthy human individuals. The method was immunoSEQ multiplex PCR; TCRdb's version includes in-frame clones alone and lacks a portion of them. Found here are approximately 2.4 million clones, almost 96% of them singletons; the top ten hold roughly 0.13%. Sequenced sample: naive CD4+ T cells sorted from blood. Sample subset: CD45RA+ positively selected. The receptors were sampled from a man between 18 and 35 years old in good health.

The rearrangement links TRBV10-3 to TRBJ2-5; either TRBD1 or TRBD2 may supply D (7 bases each). Germline loops: CDR1 ENHRY, CDR2 SYGVKD. V shed 10 bases and J shed 2 bases, with 11 bases lying between them. The length of the CDR3 is 12 residues. The CDR3 nucleotides read TGTGCCACTCAGGGGGGGCAAGAGACCCAGTACTTC. Translated: CATQGGQETQYF.

The chain carries TRBV5-1 and TRBJ2-5; D might be TRBD1 or TRBD2, each matching 5 bases. Germline CDR1 reads SGHRS; CDR2 reads YFSETQ. V was trimmed by 5 bases and J by 4 bases, leaving 18 bases between them. This CDR3 is built from 15 residues. The chain's CDR3 is CASRLTGTALETQYF. CDR3 coding DNA: TGCGCCAGCAGATTAACCGGGACGGCGTTAGAGACCCAGTACTTC.

This chain joins TRBV7-2 and TRBJ1-1, with D maybe TRBD1 (5 bases). The CDR3 sequence is 17 residues long. Germline V gene lookup returns CDR1 SGHTA and CDR2 FQGNSA. With 5 bases removed from V and 4 bases from J, the gap between germline ends came to 23 bases. CDR3 residues: CASSLTGRGKGSTEAFF. The CDR3 nucleotides read TGTGCCAGCAGCCTGACTGGGCGGGGGAAAGGAAGCACTGAAGCTTTCTTT. The entire variable domain, with the rest obtained from reference TRBV7-2 and TRBJ1-1, is as follows: GAGVSQSPSNKVTEKGKDVELRCDPISGHTALYWYRQSLGQGLEFLIYFQGNSAPDKSGLPSDRFSAERTGGSVSTLTIQRTQQEDSAVYLCASSLTGRGKGSTEAFFGQGTRLTVV.

This clone was observed a few times. This chain links TRBV7-9 with TRBJ1-2; D perhaps matches TRBD1 (5 bases). Between the trimmed V and J ends, which lost 5 bases and 1 base, there was a span of 11 bases. The CDR3 contains 14 residues. Germline V CDR1 and CDR2: SEHNR, FQNEAQ (reference sequence). CDR3 sequence: CASSLRQGNYGYTF. DNA of the CDR3: TGTGCCAGCAGCCTAAGGCAGGGTAACTATGGCTACACCTTC.

V is TRBV19 and J is TRBJ1-2, with D hard to call. Trimming took 1 base from V and 3 from J, leaving 21 bases between them. The CDR3 is 18 residues long. Per the germline V gene, CDR1 is LNHDA and CDR2 is SQIVND (reference sequence). CDR3 amino acids: CASSIVYIAGANDYGYTF. CDR3 DNA sequence: TGTGCCAGTAGTATAGTGTACATCGCGGGAGCGAATGACTATGGCTACACCTTC.

This chain links TRBV7-9 with TRBJ2-4; unclear D gene. Germline CDR1 is SEHNR and CDR2 is FQNEAQ (reference sequence). Trimming removed 5 bases at V and 0 bases at J, with 8 bases between. This CDR3 contains 14 residues. The DNA for the CDR3 is TGTGCCAGCAGCCTTAGTCTAGCCAAAAACATTCAGTACTTC. Translating gives CASSLSLAKNIQYF.

The chain is built from TRBV30 and TRBJ2-1; 7 bases line up with TRBD2. The CDR3 consists of 13 residues. Trimming cost V 3 bases and J 5 bases; bases outside gene matches: 4. The germline CDR1 and CDR2 sequences are GTSNPN and SVGIG (reference sequence). The CDR3 DNA sequence: TGTGCCTGGAGCCCTAGCGGTAACAATGAGCAGTTCTTC. It encodes CAWSPSGNNEQFF.

Concerning this clone itself: The same CDR3 is also encoded by other DNA sequences in this sample. The chain has TRBV7-2 and TRBJ2-3, with TRBD2 matching 13 bases. The junction had 4 bases not matched to a gene; V was cut back by 5 bases and J by 5 bases. The CDR3 spans 15 residues. CDR1 is SGHTA and CDR2 is FQGNSA in the germline V gene. The CDR3 here is CASSPGLAGVDTQYF. As DNA, the CDR3 is TGTGCCAGCAGCCCCGGACTAGCGGGAGTAGATACGCAGTATTTT.

This clone was seen just once. The chain couples TRBV7-8 to TRBJ1-3; D uncertain. Between the trimmed V and J ends, which lost 5 bases and 7 bases, there was a span of 9 bases. The CDR3 length is 12 residues. CDR1 and CDR2 (germline): SGHVS, FQNEAQ. The CDR3 spells CASSTTRNTIYF. The CDR3, as DNA: TGTGCCAGCAGCACCACAAGGAACACCATATATTTT.

The chain employs TRBV10-3 and TRBJ1-3; D not resolved. The CDR3 runs to 12 residues. Trimming shortened V by 6 bases and J by 4 bases, and 7 bases separated the two germline ends. The germline V gene has CDR1 ENHRY and CDR2 SYGVKD. The CDR3 sequence: CAIREGGNTIYF. CDR3 nucleotides: TGTGCCATCAGGGAAGGGGGAAACACCATATATTTT.

The V gene is TRBV18, the J gene TRBJ1-1; D possibly corresponds to TRBD1 (5 bases). The CDR3 is 16 residues long. V lost 0 bases, J lost 5 bases, and 16 bases lay in between. Germline CDR1 reads KGHSH; CDR2 reads LQKENI. CDR3 protein: CASSPPVLGGKTEAFF. CDR3 coding DNA: TGTGCCAGCTCACCACCGGTTCTGGGGGGAAAGACTGAAGCTTTCTTT. Together with reference TRBV18 and TRBJ1-1, the CDR3 gives the full variable domain: NAGVMQNPRHLVRRRGQEARLRCSPMKGHSHVYWYRQLPEEGLKFMVYLQKENIIDESGMPKERFSAEFPKEGPSILRIQQVVRGDSAAYFCASSPPVLGGKTEAFFGQGTRLTVV.

The chain combines TRBV7-9 with TRBJ2-5; 8 nucleotides agree with TRBD2. Germline CDR1 SEHNR, CDR2 FQNEAQ (reference sequence). The ends lost 4 bases at V and 7 bases at J; junction bases unmatched: 5. The length of the CDR3 is 13 residues. CDR3 in amino acids: CASSSSGSGTQYF. The CDR3 nucleotides are TGTGCCAGCAGCTCTAGCGGGTCGGGGACCCAGTACTTC. The full variable domain, completed using reference TRBV7-9 and TRBJ2-5, is DTGVSQNPRHKITKRGQNVTFRCDPISEHNRLYWYRQTLGQGPEFLTYFQNEAQLEKSRLLSDRFSAERPKGSFSTLEIQRTEQGDSAMYLCASSSSGSGTQYFGPGTRLLVL.

This clone was found once. Other DNA sequences in this specimen translate into the identical CDR3. The chain joins TRBV7-2 to TRBJ2-5; 7 bases match TRBD2. Losses at the gene ends were 5 bases for V and 2 bases for J; bases not matched to a gene: 8. Germline V CDR1 and CDR2: SGHTA, FQGNSA. The CDR3 contains 15 residues. DNA of the CDR3: TGTGCCAGCAGCCCGGAGCGGGGAGGGCAAGAGACCCAGTACTTC. Its protein is CASSPERGGQETQYF.

J is TRBJ1-6 and V is TRBV5-4; unclear D gene. This CDR3 is built from 16 residues. CDR1 is SGHNT and CDR2 is YYREEE in the germline V gene (reference sequence). V was cut by 2 bases and J by 0 bases, with 9 bases left in between. The CDR3 DNA sequence: TGTGCCAGCAGCTTTGACACAAGCTCCTATAATTCACCCCTCCACTTT. Translation gives CASSFDTSSYNSPLHF.

The V gene is TRBV28, the J gene TRBJ1-1, with D maybe TRBD1 (5 bases). The CDR3 is 13 residues long. The V gene lost 6 bases and the J gene lost 8 bases, with 16 bases spanning the gap. Germline V lookup: CDR1 MDHEN, CDR2 SYDVKM. CDR3 amino acids: CASRRAGTAEAFF. In nucleotides, the CDR3 is TGTGCCAGCAGACGAGCGGGGACCGCGGAAGCTTTCTTT.

J is TRBJ2-3 and V is TRBV7-3; D uncertain. Germline values: CDR1 SGHTA, CDR2 FQGTGA. The V end was cut by 2 bases, the J end by 4 bases, with 4 bases between. This CDR3 spans 12 amino acids. The CDR3 region is CASSLFPDTQYF. The DNA of the CDR3 is TGTGCCAGCAGCTTATTCCCAGATACGCAGTATTTT.

The chain links TRBV7-9 to TRBJ2-7; D remains unclear. The CDR3 length is 10 residues. V lost 5 bases and J 6 bases, leaving 5 bases between the germline ends. Germline V CDR1 and CDR2: SEHNR, FQNEAQ (reference sequence). CDR3 loop: CASSDCEQYF. The DNA of the CDR3 is TGTGCCAGCAGCGATTGCGAGCAGTACTTC.

The genes are TRBV11-2 and TRBJ2-2; D is ambiguous. V was trimmed by 11 bases and J by 5 bases, leaving 15 bases between them. Germline-derived CDR1 and CDR2 are SGHAT and FQNNGV. The CDR3 runs 13 residues. This CDR3 reads CAVRRGRTGELFF. CDR3 coding DNA: TGTGCCGTACGCCGCGGTAGGACCGGGGAGCTGTTTTTT.

The V call is TRBV9, the J call TRBJ1-6, with D possibly TRBD1 on 5 matching bases. Trimming cost V 0 bases and J 6 bases, with 16 bases left between them. Looked up from germline, CDR1 is SGDLS and CDR2 is YYNGEE. The CDR3 totals 17 residues. CDR3 sequence reads: CASSVGGYVPFNSPLHF. The DNA of the CDR3 is TGTGCCAGCAGCGTAGGGGGCTATGTCCCTTTTAATTCACCCCTCCACTTT.